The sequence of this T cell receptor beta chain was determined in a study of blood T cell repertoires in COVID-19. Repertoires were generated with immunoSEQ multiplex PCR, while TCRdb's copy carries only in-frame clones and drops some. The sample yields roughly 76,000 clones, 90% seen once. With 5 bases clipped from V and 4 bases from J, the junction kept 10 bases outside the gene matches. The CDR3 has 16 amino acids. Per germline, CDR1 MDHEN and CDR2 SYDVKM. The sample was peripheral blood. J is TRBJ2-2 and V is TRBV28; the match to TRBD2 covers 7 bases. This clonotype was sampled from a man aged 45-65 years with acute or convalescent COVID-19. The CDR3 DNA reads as TGTGCCAGCAGTGCCTGGACTAGTAGCGGCACCGGGGAGCTGTTTTTT. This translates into CASSAWTSSGTGELFF.